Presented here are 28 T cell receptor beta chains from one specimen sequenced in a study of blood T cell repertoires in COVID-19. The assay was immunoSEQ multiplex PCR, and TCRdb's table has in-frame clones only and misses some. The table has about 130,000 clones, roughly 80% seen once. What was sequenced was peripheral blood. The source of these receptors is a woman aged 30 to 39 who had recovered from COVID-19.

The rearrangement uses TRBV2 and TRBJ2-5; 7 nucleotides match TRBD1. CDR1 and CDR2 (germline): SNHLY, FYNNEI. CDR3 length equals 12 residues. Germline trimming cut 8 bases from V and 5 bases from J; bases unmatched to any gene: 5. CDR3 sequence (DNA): TGTGCCAGCCCCGACAGGGTTGAGACCCAGTACTTC. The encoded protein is CASPDRVETQYF.

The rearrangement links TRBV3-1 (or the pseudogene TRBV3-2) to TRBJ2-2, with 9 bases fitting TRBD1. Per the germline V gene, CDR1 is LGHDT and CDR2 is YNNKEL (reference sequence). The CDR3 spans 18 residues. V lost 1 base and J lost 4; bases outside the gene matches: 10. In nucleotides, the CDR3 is TGTGCCAGCAGCCAAGGGGGACAGGGCGGTTTTAGCACCGGGGAGCTGTTTTTT. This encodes CASSQGGQGGFSTGELFF.

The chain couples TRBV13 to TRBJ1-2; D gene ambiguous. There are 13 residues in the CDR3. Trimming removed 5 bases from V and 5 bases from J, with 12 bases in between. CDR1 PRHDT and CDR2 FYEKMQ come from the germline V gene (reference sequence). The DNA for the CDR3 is TGTGCCAGCAGCCGTTCGGGAGCTTATGGCTACACCTTC. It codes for CASSRSGAYGYTF.

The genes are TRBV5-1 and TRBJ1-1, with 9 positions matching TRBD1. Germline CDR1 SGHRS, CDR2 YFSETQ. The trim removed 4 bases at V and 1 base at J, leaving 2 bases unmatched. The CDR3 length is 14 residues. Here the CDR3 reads CASSEGQGNTEAFF. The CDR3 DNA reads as TGCGCCAGCAGCGAGGGACAGGGGAACACTGAAGCTTTCTTT.

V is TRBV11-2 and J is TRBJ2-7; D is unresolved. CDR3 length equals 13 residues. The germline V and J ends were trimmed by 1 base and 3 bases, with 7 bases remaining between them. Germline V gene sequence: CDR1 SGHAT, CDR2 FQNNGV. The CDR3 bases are TGTGCCAGCAGCTTAGGGGCACGCTACGAGCAGTACTTC. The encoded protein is CASSLGARYEQYF.

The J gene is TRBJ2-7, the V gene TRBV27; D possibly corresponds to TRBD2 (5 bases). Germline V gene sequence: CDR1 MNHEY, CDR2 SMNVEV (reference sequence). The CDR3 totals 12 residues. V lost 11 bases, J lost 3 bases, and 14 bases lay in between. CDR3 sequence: CAVGFAGYEQYF. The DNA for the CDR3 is TGTGCCGTTGGGTTTGCGGGCTACGAGCAGTACTTC.

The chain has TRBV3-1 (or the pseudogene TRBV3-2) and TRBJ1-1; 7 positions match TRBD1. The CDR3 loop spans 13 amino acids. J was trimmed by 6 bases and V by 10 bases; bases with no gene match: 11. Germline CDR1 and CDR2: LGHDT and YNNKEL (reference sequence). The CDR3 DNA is TGTGCCACCATTAAACAGGGGTCCTCTGAAGCTTTCTTT. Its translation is CATIKQGSSEAFF.

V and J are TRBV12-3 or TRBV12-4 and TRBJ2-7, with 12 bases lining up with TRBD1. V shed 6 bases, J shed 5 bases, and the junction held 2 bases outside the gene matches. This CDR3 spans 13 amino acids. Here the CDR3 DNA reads TGTGCCAGCAGAGGGACAGGGGGCCACGAGCAGTACTTC. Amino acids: CASRGTGGHEQYF.

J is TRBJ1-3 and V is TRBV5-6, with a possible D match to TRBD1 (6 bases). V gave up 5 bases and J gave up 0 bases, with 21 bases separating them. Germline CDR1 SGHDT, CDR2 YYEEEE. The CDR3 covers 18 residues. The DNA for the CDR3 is TGTGCCAGCAGTCATCCACCGGGACATCTCCCCTCTGGAAACACCATATATTTT. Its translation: CASSHPPGHLPSGNTIYF. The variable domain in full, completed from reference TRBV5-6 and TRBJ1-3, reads DAGVTQSPTHLIKTRGQQVTLRCSPKSGHDTVSWYQQALGQGPQFIFQYYEEEERQRGNFPDRFSGHQFPNYSSELNVNALLLGDSALYLCASSHPPGHLPSGNTIYFGEGSWLTVV.

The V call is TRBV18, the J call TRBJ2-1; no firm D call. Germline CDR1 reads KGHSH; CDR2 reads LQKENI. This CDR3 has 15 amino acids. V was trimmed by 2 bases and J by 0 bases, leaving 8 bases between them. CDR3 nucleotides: TGTGCCAGCTCACCAACGCGGAGCTCCTACAATGAGCAGTTCTTC. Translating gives CASSPTRSSYNEQFF.

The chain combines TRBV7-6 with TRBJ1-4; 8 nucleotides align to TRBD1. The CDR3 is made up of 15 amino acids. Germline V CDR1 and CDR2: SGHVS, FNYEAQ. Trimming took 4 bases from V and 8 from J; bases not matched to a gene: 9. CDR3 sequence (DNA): TGTGCCAGCAGCTCAACGACAGGGGAAGGCGAAAAACTGTTTTTT. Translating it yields CASSSTTGEGEKLFF.

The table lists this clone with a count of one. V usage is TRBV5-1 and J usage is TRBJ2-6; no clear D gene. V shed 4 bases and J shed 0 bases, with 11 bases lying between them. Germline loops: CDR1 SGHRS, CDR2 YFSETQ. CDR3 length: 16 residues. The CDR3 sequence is CASSTDTYSGANVLTF. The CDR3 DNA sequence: TGCGCCAGCAGCACAGACACCTACTCTGGGGCCAACGTCCTGACTTTC. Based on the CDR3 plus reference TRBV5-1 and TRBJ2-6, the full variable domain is KAGVTQTPRYLIKTRGQQVTLSCSPISGHRSVSWYQQTPGQGLQFLFEYFSETQRNKGNFPGRFSGRQFSNSRSEMNVSTLELGDSALYLCASSTDTYSGANVLTFGAGSRLTVL.

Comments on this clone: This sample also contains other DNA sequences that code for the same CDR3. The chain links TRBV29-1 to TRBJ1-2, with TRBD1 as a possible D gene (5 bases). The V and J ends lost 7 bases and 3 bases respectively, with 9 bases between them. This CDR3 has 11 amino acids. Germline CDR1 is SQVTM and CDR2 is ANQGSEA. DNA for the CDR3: TGCAGCGCCGGGACTGACTATGGCTACACCTTC. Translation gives CSAGTDYGYTF.

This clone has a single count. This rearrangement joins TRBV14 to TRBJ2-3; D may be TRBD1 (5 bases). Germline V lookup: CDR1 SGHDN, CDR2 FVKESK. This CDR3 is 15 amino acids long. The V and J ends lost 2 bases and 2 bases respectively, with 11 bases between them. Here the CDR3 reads CASSQTKGYTDTQYF. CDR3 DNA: TGTGCCAGCAGCCAAACAAAGGGGTACACAGATACGCAGTATTTT.

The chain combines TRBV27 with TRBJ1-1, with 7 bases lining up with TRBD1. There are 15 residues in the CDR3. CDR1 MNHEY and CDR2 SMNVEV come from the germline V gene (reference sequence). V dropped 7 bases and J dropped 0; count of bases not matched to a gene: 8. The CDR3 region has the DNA TGTGCCAGCAAGGCTCTCGGGACAGTGAACACTGAAGCTTTCTTT. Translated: CASKALGTVNTEAFF.

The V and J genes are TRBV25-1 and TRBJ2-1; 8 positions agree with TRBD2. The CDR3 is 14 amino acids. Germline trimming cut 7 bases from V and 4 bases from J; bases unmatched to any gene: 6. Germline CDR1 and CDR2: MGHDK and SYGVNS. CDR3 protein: CASTPAGVYNEQFF. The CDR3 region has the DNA TGTGCCAGCACCCCAGCGGGAGTATACAATGAGCAGTTCTTC.

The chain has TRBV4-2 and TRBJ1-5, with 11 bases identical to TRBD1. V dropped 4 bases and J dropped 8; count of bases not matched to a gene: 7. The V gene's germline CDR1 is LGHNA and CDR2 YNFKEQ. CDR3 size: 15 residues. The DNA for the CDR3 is TGTGCCAGCAGCCTTCGGACAGGGGGCGGGGAGCCCCAGCATTTT. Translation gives CASSLRTGGGEPQHF.

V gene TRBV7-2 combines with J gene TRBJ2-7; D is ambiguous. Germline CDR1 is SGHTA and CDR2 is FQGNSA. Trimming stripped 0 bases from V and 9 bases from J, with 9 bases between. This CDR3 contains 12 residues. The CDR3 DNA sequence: TGTGCCAGCAGCTTAGCAGGAGCCGCGCAGTACTTC. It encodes CASSLAGAAQYF.

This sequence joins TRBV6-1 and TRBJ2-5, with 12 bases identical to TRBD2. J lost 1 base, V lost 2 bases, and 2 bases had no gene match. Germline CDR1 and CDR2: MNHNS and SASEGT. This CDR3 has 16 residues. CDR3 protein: CASSELAGGPQETQYF. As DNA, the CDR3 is TGTGCCAGCAGTGAACTAGCGGGGGGGCCCCAAGAGACCCAGTACTTC.

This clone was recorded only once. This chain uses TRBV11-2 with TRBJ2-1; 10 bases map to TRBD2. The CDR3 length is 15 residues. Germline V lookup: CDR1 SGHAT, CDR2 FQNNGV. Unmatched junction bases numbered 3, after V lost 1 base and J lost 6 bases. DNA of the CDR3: TGTGCCAGCAGCTTAGCGGCTAGCGGGGGCAATGAGCAGTTCTTC. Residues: CASSLAASGGNEQFF.

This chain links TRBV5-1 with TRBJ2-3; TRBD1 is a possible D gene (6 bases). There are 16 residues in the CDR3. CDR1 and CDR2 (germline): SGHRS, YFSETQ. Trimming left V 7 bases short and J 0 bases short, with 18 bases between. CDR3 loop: CASQHSTGTSTDTQYF. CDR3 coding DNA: TGCGCCAGCCAACACTCAACAGGGACGAGCACAGATACGCAGTATTTT.

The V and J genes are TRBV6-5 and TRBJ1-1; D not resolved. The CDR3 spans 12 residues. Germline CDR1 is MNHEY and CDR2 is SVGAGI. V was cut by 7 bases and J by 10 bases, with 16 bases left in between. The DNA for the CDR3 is TGTGCCAGCATGGAGATCCGGTACGGAGCTTTCTTT. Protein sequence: CASMEIRYGAFF.

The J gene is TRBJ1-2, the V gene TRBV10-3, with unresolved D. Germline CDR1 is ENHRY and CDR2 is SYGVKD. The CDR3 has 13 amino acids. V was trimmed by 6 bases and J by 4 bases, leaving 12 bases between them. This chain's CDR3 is CAISNPGLYGYTF. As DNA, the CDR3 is TGTGCCATCAGCAACCCCGGACTCTATGGCTACACCTTC.

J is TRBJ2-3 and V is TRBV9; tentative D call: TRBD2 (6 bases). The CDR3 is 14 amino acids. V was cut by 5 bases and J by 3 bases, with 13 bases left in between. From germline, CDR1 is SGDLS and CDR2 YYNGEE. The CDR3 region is CASSGGKLTDTQYF. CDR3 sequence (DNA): TGTGCCAGCAGTGGCGGGAAGTTAACAGATACGCAGTATTTT.

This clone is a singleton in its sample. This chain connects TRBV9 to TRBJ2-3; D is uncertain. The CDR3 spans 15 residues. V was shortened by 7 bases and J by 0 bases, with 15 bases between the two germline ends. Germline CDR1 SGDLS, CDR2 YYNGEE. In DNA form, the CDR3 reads TGTGCCAGCCAAGAGGCAGCAGCTAGCACAGATACGCAGTATTTT. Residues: CASQEAAASTDTQYF.

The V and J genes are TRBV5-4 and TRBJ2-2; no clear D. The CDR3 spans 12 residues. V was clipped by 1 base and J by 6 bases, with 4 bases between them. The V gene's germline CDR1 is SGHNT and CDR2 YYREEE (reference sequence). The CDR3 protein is CASSLTAGELFF. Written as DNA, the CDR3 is TGTGCCAGCAGCTTGACGGCCGGGGAGCTGTTTTTT.

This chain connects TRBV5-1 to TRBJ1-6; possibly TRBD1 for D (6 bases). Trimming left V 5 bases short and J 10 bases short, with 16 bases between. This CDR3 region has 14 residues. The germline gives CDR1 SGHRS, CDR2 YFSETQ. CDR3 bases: TGCGCCAGCAGTCAGTTGTCAGGGGTATCACCCCTCCACTTT. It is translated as CASSQLSGVSPLHF.

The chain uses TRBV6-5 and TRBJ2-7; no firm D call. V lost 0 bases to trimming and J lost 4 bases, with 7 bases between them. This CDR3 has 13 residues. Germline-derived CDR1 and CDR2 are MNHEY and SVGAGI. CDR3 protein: CASSYSVGYEQYF. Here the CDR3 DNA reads TGTGCCAGCAGTTACTCTGTCGGGTACGAGCAGTACTTC.